The T cell receptor beta chain described here comes from a study of response to subunit inactivated influenza vaccine (dated 2018 in TCRdb). About the full investigation: To follow how T cells responded to a trivalent subunit inactivated influenza vaccine, the researchers relied on deep quantitative profiling of the T cell receptor repertoire.

The study at large found these results: According to the authors, only a limited number of new T cells may be recruited by each seasonal influenza vaccination.

This clonotype was detected once. The clone's antigen remains unknown. Base qualities are not at hand, and no much larger clone is one base apart. One read alone is weak evidence. Sequences MNHEY (CDR1) and SVGEGT (CDR2) are obtained from the germline V gene. Trimming takes 5 bases from V and 0 bases from J, and the germline ends sit 17 bases apart. Measured from the cysteine to the phenylalanine, the CDR3 is 16 residues long. The retained sequence is limited to the CDR3, 48 bases, with the frame set at the first base. The library was obtained by RT-PCR. TCRdb lists the instrument as Illumina HiSeq 2500. TCRdb trimmed public reads at Q25 via fastp, called clones via MiXCR and kept in-frame beta chains. Each record represents a unique CDR3 protein, reported with the most common genes and DNA among its rows. The sample yields about 830,000 distinct CDR3 sequences; around 18% were counted once. Roughly 11% of the sample rests with the top ten.

The specimen comprised PBMCs from blood, sampled roughly 5 days after vaccination. This sequence uses TRBV6-2 or TRBV6-3 and TRBJ2-7; TRBD2 might be the D gene, on 6 matching bases. The receptor was isolated from a man in his fifties or sixties who received an inactivated influenza vaccine. Donor details come from another sample of the same person, matched by shared clones. Here is the DNA: TGTGCCAGCAGTCGGAACCGGGACTCGAGCTCCTACGAGCAGTACTTC. Its protein product is CASSRNRDSSSYEQYF.